Below, 29 T cell receptor beta chains from the same sample are listed, as sequenced in a study of patients and donors after allogeneic stem cell transplantation. TCRdb passed the RT-PCR reads through MiXCR, listing each CDR3 protein once. Altogether 410,000 or so distinct CDR3 sequences are present, 16% being singletons, with the ten largest covering 6.5% to 7.5%. The sample comprised blood, either unsorted or a sorted T cell fraction (not recorded which). These receptors came from a human donor who was either an allogeneic HSCT recipient or a stem cell or donor lymphocyte infusion donor (not recorded which). It is not recorded whose cells these are; they may come from a transplant donor.

This clonotype was seen ten or more times. Written as DNA, the CDR3 is TGCAGCGTTGGTTCGGGAGCCACCGGGGAGCTGTTTTTT. This translates into CSVGSGATGELFF. V and J are TRBV29-1 and TRBJ2-2, with D perhaps matching TRBD2 (6 bases). There are 13 residues in the CDR3. Deletions cut 4 bases from V and 4 bases from J, with 10 bases between. Germline V gene lookup returns CDR1 SQVTM and CDR2 ANQGSEA.

The CDR3 region has the DNA TGCGCCAGCAGCCAAGATGGGGGCGGGTGGTATTCCGAGCAGTACTTC. It encodes CASSQDGGGWYSEQYF. The gene calls are TRBV4-3 and TRBJ2-7; tentatively, D is TRBD1 (6 bases). The CDR3 has 16 amino acids. V gave up 0 bases and J gave up 6 bases, with 18 bases separating them. The germline V gene encodes CDR1 LGHNA and CDR2 YSLEER.

This clonotype was counted a few times. V gene TRBV3-1 combines with J gene TRBJ2-7; no firm D call. The germline CDR1 and CDR2 sequences are LGHDT and YNNKEL (reference sequence). V lost 4 bases and J lost 7, with 23 bases in between. This CDR3 spans 16 amino acids. CDR3 amino acids: CASSRSSYDPLREQYF. The CDR3 DNA reads TGTGCCAGCAGCCGCAGTTCCTACGATCCCTTACGGGAGCAGTACTTC.

The genes are TRBV11-3 and TRBJ2-1; D not certain. The V end lost 5 bases, the J end lost 7 bases, and 12 bases lay between the germline ends. There are 13 residues in the CDR3. Germline V CDR1 and CDR2: SGHNT, YENEEA. The CDR3 region is CASSPRSWNEQFF. In DNA, the CDR3 is TGTGCCAGCAGCCCCCGAAGCTGGAATGAGCAGTTCTTC.

V is TRBV20-1 and J is TRBJ2-4; D not certain. Germline CDR1 is DFQATT and CDR2 is SNEGSKA (reference sequence). V lost 4 bases, J lost 0 bases, and 10 bases lay in between. This CDR3 region has 14 residues. The CDR3 is CSAKASQAKNIQYF. CDR3 DNA sequence: TGCAGTGCTAAAGCCTCACAAGCCAAAAACATTCAGTACTTC.

This clonotype was recorded at least ten times. V and J are TRBV5-6 and TRBJ2-3; tentative D call: TRBD2 (5 bases). Germline CDR1 is SGHDT and CDR2 is YYEEEE. This CDR3 spans 12 amino acids. Trimming cost V 0 bases and J 15 bases, with 14 bases left between them. CDR3 in amino acids: CASSLGLAQPYF. CDR3 bases: TGTGCCAGCAGCTTGGGGCTAGCCCAGCCCTATTTT.

This clonotype was recorded at least ten times. The chain recombines TRBV6-1 with TRBJ1-6, with D possibly TRBD1 on 5 matching bases. The V and J ends lost 10 bases and 5 bases respectively, with 12 bases between them. The CDR3 loop spans 13 amino acids. Germline CDR1 and CDR2: MNHNS and SASEGT. CDR3 amino acids: CATLGGNNSPLHF. In DNA, the CDR3 is TGTGCCACCCTGGGGGGTAATAATTCACCCCTCCACTTT.

The chain uses TRBV11-3 and TRBJ2-1; TRBD2 agrees at 15 bases. The CDR3 spans 15 residues. Germline CDR1 SGHNT, CDR2 YENEEA. V trimming: 4 bases; J trimming: 9 bases; junction bases outside the gene matches: 4. Here the CDR3 reads CASSYRTSGRVEQFF. The CDR3 DNA is TGTGCCAGCAGCTACAGGACTAGCGGGAGGGTTGAGCAGTTCTTC.

In its sample, this clonotype was seen a few times. The chain recombines TRBV12-3 or TRBV12-4 with TRBJ1-1; D call uncertain. Trimming pared 2 bases from V and 1 base from J, leaving 8 bases between. The CDR3 is made up of 14 amino acids. CDR3 amino acids: CASSLTAPNTEAFF. The CDR3 bases are TGTGCCAGCAGTTTAACTGCACCGAACACTGAAGCTTTCTTT.

This chain connects TRBV2 to TRBJ2-1; possible D gene TRBD2, 6 bases. V was clipped by 3 bases and J by 3 bases, with 9 bases between them. This CDR3 contains 14 residues. Germline loops: CDR1 SNHLY, CDR2 FYNNEI. CDR3 DNA: TGTGCCAGCAGTGAGCGAGCGGGCTACAATGAGCAGTTCTTC. It is translated as CASSERAGYNEQFF.

The sample holds one count of this clonotype. This chain joins TRBV12-3 or TRBV12-4 and TRBJ1-4; D is unclear. CDR3 length: 16 residues. V shed 1 base and J shed 7 bases, with 16 bases lying between them. CDR3 amino acids: CASSLEAPVGGEKLFF. The DNA for the CDR3 is TGTGCCAGCAGTTTAGAGGCCCCGGTCGGCGGTGAAAAACTGTTTTTT.

The chain is built from TRBV4-2 and TRBJ1-2, with D hard to call. Germline V gene lookup returns CDR1 LGHNA and CDR2 YNFKEQ. This CDR3 has 16 amino acids. V was trimmed by 0 bases and J by 4 bases, leaving 15 bases between them. The CDR3 loop reads CASSQDKFGETYGYTF. The CDR3 nucleotides read TGTGCCAGCAGCCAAGATAAGTTCGGGGAGACCTATGGCTACACCTTC.

The chain has TRBV12-3 or TRBV12-4 and TRBJ2-7, with a tentative D call TRBD1 (6 bases). Trimming stripped 4 bases from V and 5 bases from J, with 12 bases between. The CDR3 has 13 residues. The CDR3 sequence is CASSSNRAHEQYF. The CDR3 nucleotides read TGTGCCAGCAGTTCCAACAGGGCCCACGAGCAGTACTTC.

The chain couples TRBV11-1 to TRBJ2-1; 9 positions match TRBD2. Looked up from germline, CDR1 is SGHAT and CDR2 is FQDESV (reference sequence). The CDR3 has 15 residues. The ends lost 5 bases at V and 11 bases at J; junction bases unmatched: 13. The CDR3 sequence is CASSLLSGGSGKQFF. The CDR3 DNA reads as TGTGCCAGCAGCCTCCTGAGCGGGGGGAGCGGAAAGCAGTTCTTC.

The sample holds many counts of this clonotype. The rearrangement joins TRBV18 to TRBJ1-1; D might be TRBD1 (5 bases). Germline CDR1 and CDR2: KGHSH and LQKENI. The CDR3 has 12 residues. Trimming removed 3 bases from V and 8 bases from J, with 10 bases in between. The CDR3 protein is CASSPPGPEAFF. The CDR3 DNA sequence: TGTGCCAGCTCACCTCCGGGGCCCGAAGCTTTCTTT.

This chain connects TRBV2 to TRBJ2-6, with 10 positions matching TRBD1. The CDR3 extends over 17 amino acids. The V and J ends lost 6 bases and 0 bases, in that order; junction bases with no gene match: 5. Germline V lookup: CDR1 SNHLY, CDR2 FYNNEI. The CDR3 DNA is TGTGCCAGCAGAGGGACAGGGGCGTACTCTGGGGCCAACGTCCTGACTTTC. It is translated as CASRGTGAYSGANVLTF. The full variable domain, completed using reference TRBV2 and TRBJ2-6, is EPEVTQTPSHQVTQMGQEVILRCVPISNHLYFYWYRQILGQKVEFLVSFYNNEISEKSEIFDDQFSVERPDGSNFTLKIRSTKLEDSAMYFCASRGTGAYSGANVLTFGAGSRLTVL.

The J gene is TRBJ2-5, the V gene TRBV24-1; D gene uncertain. This CDR3 is 11 amino acids long. Germline CDR1 is KGHDR and CDR2 is SFDVKD. V was trimmed by 4 bases and J by 7 bases, leaving 6 bases between them. The CDR3 region is CATSEGWTQYF. The CDR3 region has the DNA TGTGCCACCAGTGAAGGCTGGACCCAGTACTTC.

This clonotype was counted at least ten times. V is TRBV19 and J is TRBJ2-7, with D hard to call. The CDR3 is 12 residues long. Trimming pared 11 bases from V and 0 bases from J, leaving 11 bases between. Germline CDR1 is LNHDA and CDR2 is SQIVND (reference sequence). CDR3: CASQGFSYEQYF. The CDR3 nucleotides read TGTGCCTCCCAAGGGTTCTCCTACGAGCAGTACTTC.

The chain links TRBV11-2 to TRBJ2-3; 15 positions agree with TRBD2. This CDR3 is 18 amino acids long. The germline gives CDR1 SGHAT, CDR2 FQNNGV. V was clipped by 5 bases and J by 4 bases; unmatched bases: 10. The CDR3 DNA follows: TGTGCCAGCAGCGAAGGGACTAGCGGGGGGTTTAGTGCAGATACGCAGTATTTT. Protein product: CASSEGTSGGFSADTQYF.

This clonotype came up many times. This rearrangement joins TRBV29-1 to TRBJ2-1; TRBD1 matches at 10 bases. V shed 0 bases and J 6 bases; nucleotides not matched to a gene: 14. Germline V CDR1 and CDR2: SQVTM, ANQGSEA. This CDR3 region has 18 residues. Written as DNA, the CDR3 is TGCAGCGTTGAAGAAGCCCCAGGGGGACAGGGGAAAGGCAATGAGCAGTTCTTC. Protein: CSVEEAPGGQGKGNEQFF.

This clonotype has just a few counts. This chain joins TRBV5-1 and TRBJ2-7; D is perhaps TRBD2 (5 bases). Germline assignment: CDR1 SGHRS and CDR2 YFSETQ. The CDR3 runs to 14 residues. Between the trimmed V and J ends, which lost 3 bases and 2 bases, there was a span of 12 bases. The DNA of the CDR3 is TGCGCCAGCAGCTGGAGGACTTCAACCTACGAGCAGTACTTC. Protein: CASSWRTSTYEQYF.

The chain recombines TRBV2 with TRBJ2-1, with 12 nucleotides matching TRBD1. With 6 bases clipped from V and 9 bases from J, the junction kept 9 bases outside the gene matches. The CDR3 is 15 residues long. Germline CDR1 and CDR2: SNHLY and FYNNEI. CDR3 residues: CASSVRDRGQGEQFF. The CDR3 nucleotides are TGTGCCAGCAGCGTCCGGGACAGGGGGCAGGGTGAGCAGTTCTTC.

This clonotype was observed a few times. The V gene is TRBV27, the J gene TRBJ2-1, with a tentative D call TRBD1 (6 bases). CDR1 and CDR2 from the germline V gene are MNHEY and SMNVEV (reference sequence). CDR3 length: 16 amino acids. Between the trimmed V and J ends, which lost 6 bases and 1 base, there was a span of 16 bases. The CDR3 DNA reads TGTGCCAGCAGCCCCCCGACAGGTGGTTCCTACAATGAGCAGTTCTTC. Translation: CASSPPTGGSYNEQFF.

This clonotype showed up just a few times. This chain links TRBV12-3 or TRBV12-4 with TRBJ2-7; D possibly corresponds to TRBD2 (5 bases). The germline V and J ends were trimmed by 2 bases and 3 bases, with 17 bases remaining between them. This CDR3 spans 16 amino acids. CDR3 sequence reads: CASSLPAWAGFYEQYF. The CDR3 coding sequence is TGTGCCAGCAGTTTACCCGCCTGGGCGGGTTTCTACGAGCAGTACTTC.

This sequence joins TRBV27 and TRBJ2-3; TRBD1 matches at 8 bases. CDR3 size: 14 residues. In germline, CDR1 is MNHEY, CDR2 SMNVEV (reference sequence). The ends lost 8 bases at V and 1 base at J; junction bases unmatched: 5. CDR3: CASGPTGGTDTQYF. The CDR3, as DNA: TGTGCCAGCGGACCGACAGGGGGCACAGATACGCAGTATTTT.

V is TRBV5-6 and J is TRBJ2-7, with D possibly TRBD1 on 6 matching bases. V was shortened by 0 bases and J by 3 bases, with 13 bases between the two germline ends. This CDR3 contains 15 residues. Germline lookup yields CDR1 SGHDT and CDR2 YYEEEE. The CDR3 protein is CASSLGRGRGYEQYF. CDR3 sequence (DNA): TGTGCCAGCAGCTTGGGCAGGGGAAGGGGCTACGAGCAGTACTTC.

For this clonotype: One junction end disagrees with the germline gene, perhaps due to a read error. The rearrangement links TRBV7-9 to TRBJ2-7, with 7 nucleotides matching TRBD1. Germline CDR1 is SEHNR and CDR2 is FQNEAQ (reference sequence). The CDR3 totals 15 residues. Here the CDR3 DNA reads TGTGCCAGCAGCCTAGCCGGGACAGACTACTACGAGCAGTACTTC. This gives the protein CASSLAGTDYYEQYF.

This clonotype was detected a few times. DNA for the CDR3: TGTGCCAGCATCCCCCCCGGACTCGAACCCCTCGAGCAGTACTTC. Translating gives CASIPPGLEPLEQYF. The chain recombines TRBV7-9 with TRBJ2-7; TRBD2 might be the D (5 bases). The V gene lost 7 bases and the J gene lost 6 bases, with 22 bases spanning the gap. The germline V gene encodes CDR1 SEHNR and CDR2 FQNEAQ (reference sequence). The CDR3 runs to 15 residues.

The chain has TRBV10-3 and TRBJ2-7; 12 positions agree with TRBD1. Germline CDR1 is ENHRY and CDR2 is SYGVKD. The ends lost 8 bases at V and 7 bases at J; junction bases unmatched: 9. The length of the CDR3 is 14 residues. Written as DNA, the CDR3 is TGTGCCATCGGGGGACAGGGGGCGCCAGGGGAGCAGTACTTC. Protein sequence: CAIGGQGAPGEQYF.